The rows below give T cell receptor beta chains drawn from one sample of a study of PD-L1 blockade in urothelial cancer. Clones were sequenced by immunoSEQ multiplex PCR, and TCRdb holds only the in-frame ones, with some missing. The data hold some 80,000 clones, with roughly 87% observed a single time. This sample comprised PBMCs, obtained around atezolizumab (anti-PD-L1) treatment. Receptors were obtained from a woman aged 65 to 85 with urothelial cancer. CDR3s leave out the opening cysteine and the closing phenylalanine or tryptophan.

v_gene: TRBV11-3; j_gene: TRBJ2-7; CDR3aa: ASSLDRGITGQPLSYEQY
v_gene: TRBV27; j_gene: TRBJ2-3; CDR3aa: ASRFAASWFSDTQY
v_gene: TRBV19; j_gene: TRBJ1-4; CDR3aa: ASSTGGFGEKLF
v_gene: TRBV19; j_gene: TRBJ1-1; CDR3aa: ASRSPGTEAF
v_gene: TRBV19; j_gene: TRBJ1-2; CDR3aa: ASSIRGSYGYT
v_gene: TRBV19; j_gene: TRBJ2-1; CDR3aa: ASRGRGNEQF
v_gene: TRBV4-2; j_gene: TRBJ1-1; CDR3aa: ASRKGGGNTEAF
v_gene: TRBV7-2; j_gene: TRBJ2-7; CDR3aa: ASSLAVGGQYEQY
v_gene: TRBV7-2; j_gene: TRBJ1-2; CDR3aa: ASSARLGGSGGYT
v_gene: TRBV5-8; j_gene: TRBJ2-2; CDR3aa: ASSSRQGWGAGELF
v_gene: TRBV5-6; j_gene: TRBJ1-2; CDR3aa: ASSFQGNYGYT
v_gene: TRBV4-1; j_gene: TRBJ1-1; CDR3aa: ASSPQGARNTEAF
v_gene: TRBV4-1; j_gene: TRBJ1-1; CDR3aa: ASSHDSEAF
v_gene: TRBV30; j_gene: TRBJ2-5; CDR3aa: AWSVQGQGAETQY
v_gene: TRBV5-6; j_gene: TRBJ2-1; CDR3aa: ASSHYPRQGWSYNEQF
v_gene: TRBV4-2; j_gene: TRBJ2-1; CDR3aa: ASSQEGGLAGGSSYNEQF
v_gene: TRBV28; j_gene: TRBJ2-7; CDR3aa: ASSTRGGGPYEQY
v_gene: TRBV7-3; j_gene: TRBJ2-1; CDR3aa: ASSLGTSEYNEQF
v_gene: TRBV28; j_gene: TRBJ2-7; CDR3aa: ASSEYYEQY
v_gene: TRBV9; j_gene: TRBJ2-5; CDR3aa: ASSLGLGFRGQETQY
v_gene: TRBV29-1; j_gene: TRBJ1-1; CDR3aa: SVEQGMNTEAF
v_gene: TRBV18; j_gene: TRBJ1-4; CDR3aa: ASSPRTGPSTNEKLF
v_gene: TRBV5-1; j_gene: TRBJ2-7; CDR3aa: ASSPRGEVYEQY
v_gene: TRBV28; j_gene: TRBJ1-4; CDR3aa: ASLHRVDSRLF
v_gene: TRBV7-6; j_gene: TRBJ2-5; CDR3aa: ASSCDRTGDQGAKETQY
v_gene: TRBV9; j_gene: TRBJ2-5; CDR3aa: ASSVVGSGETQY
v_gene: TRBV18; j_gene: TRBJ1-2; CDR3aa: ASSREPGTGRGYGYT
v_gene: TRBV28; j_gene: TRBJ1-2; CDR3aa: ASSVRGDGYT
v_gene: TRBV13; j_gene: TRBJ1-2; CDR3aa: ASSPNPGQWSGYGYT
v_gene: TRBV29-1; j_gene: TRBJ2-1; CDR3aa: SALVRQENEQF
v_gene: TRBV7-2; j_gene: TRBJ2-7; CDR3aa: ASSLAGTGVSYEQY